This T cell receptor (beta chain) was observed in a study of CD4+ T cells in melanoma. The study's findings and limits: CD8+ T cell, macrophage and B cell function reportedly correlated with neoantigen-specific CD4+ T cells.

Produced via immunoSEQ multiplex PCR; TCRdb's table is partial and in-frame only. The sample lists around 50,000 clones, approximately 89% seen once, with about 11% in the top ten. Comment on this clone: Its cognate antigen is unknown.

Sequencing was performed on peripheral blood. The sequence was obtained from a human donor with melanoma.

The DNA for the CDR3 is TGTGCCAGCAGTTCTGGGTACGGCGAGCAGTACTTC. It is translated as CASSSGYGEQYF. V is TRBV27 and J is TRBJ2-7, with no clear D. Trimming pared 4 bases from V and 6 bases from J, leaving 10 bases between. The CDR3 is 12 residues long. CDR1 is MNHEY and CDR2 is SMNVEV in the germline V gene (reference sequence).